The T cell receptor beta chain described here comes from a study of vaccination effects on CD4 cells after COVID-19. This clone came up a few times. Its antigen is still unknown. Sequenced by immunoSEQ multiplex PCR; TCRdb stores in-frame clones only, minus some. The data show just over 20,000 clones, roughly 73% seen once. ViraFEST assay sequencing came after antigen-specific CD4+ T cells were expanded with viral peptide pools. Investigators separated out CD4+ T cells once approximately 11 days of culture had passed. The healthy vaccine recipients, who had no prior SARS-CoV-2 infection, showed negative nucleocapsid antibodies. The researchers cultured 1.5 million to 2.5 million PBMC per well with 9.5 to 10 IU/ml IL-2 and approximately 10 ug/ml peptides. Both day 3 and day 7 saw half the medium replaced with IL-2 medium. Study-level points and caveats: Early timepoints after infection were absent, and convalescent patients were few in the study. There was marked clonal contraction among infection- and vaccine-induced clones late after vaccination.

Per the germline V gene, CDR1 is MDHEN and CDR2 is SYDVKM. With 2 bases removed from V and 0 bases from J, the gap between germline ends came to 11 bases. This CDR3 contains 15 residues. The receptor comes from a human donor who received a COVID-19 vaccine. The chain joins TRBV28 to TRBJ2-7, with D possibly being TRBD1 or TRBD2 (5 bases each). The sample here was CD4+ T cells from PBMCs cultured with HCoV-NL63 spike peptides, taken before COVID-19 vaccination. CDR3 DNA sequence: TGTGCCAGCAGTTTAACGGGGCGAAGCTCCTACGAGCAGTACTTC. Protein sequence: CASSLTGRSSYEQYF.